Following are 22 T cell receptor beta chains from one sample sequenced in a study of blood T cells in healthy people across ages. With a J-beta primer mix and a sample-barcoded 5' primer, a second PCR ran about 6 to 11 cycles. TCRdb itself ran the 5' RACE reads through MiXCR, one entry per CDR3 protein. The sample records approximately 1,000,000 distinct CDR3 sequences, more than 30% being singletons. The sample comprised blood. All receptors come from a man aged 18 to 30 in good health.

This chain joins TRBV7-6 and TRBJ2-1; D assignment may be TRBD1 or TRBD2 (5 bases each). V was clipped by 0 bases and J by 7 bases, with 22 bases between them. Per the germline V gene, CDR1 is SGHVS and CDR2 is FNYEAQ. The CDR3 totals 18 residues. Here the CDR3 reads CASSLATPSCGDDNEQFF. Here the CDR3 DNA reads TGTGCCAGCAGCTTAGCAACCCCCTCCTGTGGGGACGATAATGAGCAGTTCTTC.

Comments on this clonotype: With a much larger clone just one base away, this may be a read error. This sequence joins TRBV10-3 and TRBJ2-3; no clear D gene. The CDR3 runs 15 residues. Trimming took off 3 bases at V and 1 base at J, with 11 bases between the two ends. Germline loops: CDR1 ENHRY, CDR2 SYGVKD. This chain's CDR3 is CAISDRTPGTDTQYF. For the CDR3, the DNA is TGTGCCATCAGTGATAGGACCCCTGGCACAGATACGCAGTATTTT.

This clonotype was picked up a small number of times. The chain is built from TRBV3-1 and TRBJ1-5; perhaps TRBD1 as D (5 bases). Germline V gene sequence: CDR1 LGHDT, CDR2 YNNKEL (reference sequence). The CDR3 sequence is 16 residues long. Trimming cost V 0 bases and J 0 bases, with 9 bases left between them. The CDR3 here is CASSQDLGDSNQPQHF. CDR3 DNA: TGTGCCAGCAGCCAAGATCTGGGGGATAGCAATCAGCCCCAGCATTTT. Based on the CDR3 plus reference TRBV3-1 and TRBJ1-5, the full variable domain is DTAVSQTPKYLVTQMGNDKSIKCEQNLGHDTMYWYKQDSKKFLKIMFSYNNKELIINETVPNRFSPKSPDKAHLNLHINSLELGDSAVYFCASSQDLGDSNQPQHFGDGTRLSIL.

This clonotype occurred a few times. The chain carries TRBV29-1 and TRBJ1-1, with unresolved D. This CDR3 region has 11 residues. V gave up 3 bases and J gave up 11 bases, with 13 bases separating them. Germline loops: CDR1 SQVTM, CDR2 ANQGSEA. The CDR3 DNA reads TGCAGCGTTGAGGGCGGGGTAAGGGCTTTCTTT. The encoded protein is CSVEGGVRAFF. The full variable domain, with the rest looked up from reference TRBV29-1 and TRBJ1-1, is SAVISQKPSRDICQRGTSLTIQCQVDSQVTMMFWYRQQPGQSLTLIATANQGSEATYESGFVIDKFPISRPNLTFSTLTVSNMSPEDSSIYLCSVEGGVRAFFGQGTRLTVV.

A few counts support this clonotype. V usage is TRBV6-1 and J usage is TRBJ2-1; 8 bases match TRBD2. This CDR3 contains 16 residues. The V segment lost 2 bases and the J segment 4 bases; nucleotides outside the gene matches: 7. Germline V gives CDR1 MNHNS, CDR2 SASEGT. CDR3 DNA sequence: TGTGCCAGCAGTGAAATACCAGCGGGGGTTTACAATGAGCAGTTCTTC. Protein: CASSEIPAGVYNEQFF.

This sequence joins TRBV20-1 and TRBJ2-1; D is undetermined. The length of the CDR3 is 11 residues. The V gene lost 6 bases and the J gene lost 10 bases, with 13 bases spanning the gap. CDR1 DFQATT and CDR2 SNEGSKA come from the germline V gene (reference sequence). CDR3 sequence reads: CSAPLTLEQFF. DNA of the CDR3: TGCAGTGCACCCCTTACCCTAGAGCAGTTCTTC.

This clonotype has more than one count but fewer than ten. The V gene is TRBV20-1, the J gene TRBJ2-1; TRBD2 matches 11 bases. J gave up 9 bases and V 0 bases, and 10 bases lay outside the gene matches. This CDR3 region has 16 residues. Germline V lookup: CDR1 DFQATT, CDR2 SNEGSKA (reference sequence). The CDR3 is CSARDPVIAGGLEQFF. The CDR3 nucleotides read TGCAGTGCTAGAGATCCCGTGATAGCGGGGGGGCTTGAGCAGTTCTTC.

As regards this clonotype: The junction differs from germline at one of its ends, possibly a read error. The chain has TRBV6-5 and TRBJ1-2; the D is unclear. Germline CDR1 is MNHEY and CDR2 is SVGAGI. The CDR3 has 13 amino acids. CDR3: CASSYSGQSGHTF. CDR3 in DNA: TGTGCCAGCAGTTACTCTGGCCAGTCTGGCCACACCTTC.

This clonotype has just a few counts. The rearrangement uses TRBV4-1 and TRBJ2-1, with D perhaps given as TRBD1 or TRBD2 (6 bases each). The CDR3 runs 18 residues. CDR1 MGHRA and CDR2 YSYEKL come from the germline V gene. Deletions cut 0 bases from V and 1 base from J, with 16 bases between. CDR3 sequence: CASSQERAGGRSYNEQFF. The CDR3 bases are TGCGCCAGCAGCCAAGAACGAGCCGGGGGCCGATCCTACAATGAGCAGTTCTTC.

The chain joins TRBV7-6 to TRBJ2-1; D unresolved. The CDR3 length is 16 residues. V was cut by 2 bases and J by 0 bases, with 11 bases left in between. CDR1 and CDR2 (germline): SGHVS, FNYEAQ. CDR3 protein: CASSLSRVRSYNEQFF. CDR3 coding DNA: TGTGCCAGCAGCTTAAGCCGTGTACGCTCCTACAATGAGCAGTTCTTC.

This clonotype showed up just a few times. The chain employs TRBV6-2 or TRBV6-3 and TRBJ2-7; no reliable D call. The CDR3 spans 11 residues. Germline assignment: CDR1 MNHEY and CDR2 SVGEGT. Trimming took 8 bases from V and 0 from J, leaving 5 bases between them. Here the CDR3 DNA reads TGTGCCAGCGCGGTCTCCTACGAGCAGTACTTC. Translated, it gives CASAVSYEQYF.

The chain uses TRBV20-1 and TRBJ2-3, with D possibly being TRBD2 (6 bases). V was shortened by 6 bases and J by 4 bases, with 20 bases between the two germline ends. The V gene's germline CDR1 is DFQATT and CDR2 SNEGSKA (reference sequence). The CDR3 loop spans 15 amino acids. The CDR3 DNA follows: TGCAGTGCCACCTCAAGCGGGTTTGCCGCAGATACGCAGTATTTT. Translation gives CSATSSGFAADTQYF.

There are many counts of this clonotype. The chain recombines TRBV7-9 with TRBJ2-1; D call uncertain. The CDR3 covers 15 residues. Trimming took 1 base from V and 8 from J, leaving 15 bases between them. From germline, CDR1 is SEHNR and CDR2 FQNEAQ (reference sequence). DNA of the CDR3: TGTGCCAGCAGCTTAGGACACCCAACCCTCTATGAGCAGTTCTTC. It yields the protein CASSLGHPTLYEQFF.

Turning to this clonotype: At one boundary the junction diverges from the germline segment, which might be a read error. V and J are TRBV20-1 and TRBJ1-1; 7 bases match TRBD1. Per germline, CDR1 DFQATT and CDR2 SNEGSKA (reference sequence). This CDR3 is built from 14 residues. CDR3 nucleotide sequence: TGCAGTGCTAGAGCCCCCAGGGGGGCCACTGAATCTTTCTTT. Translating it yields CSARAPRGATESFF.

To note about this clonotype: Given a much more abundant clone one base away, this may be a read error. The gene calls are TRBV7-2 and TRBJ2-5, with 7 bases aligning to TRBD1. V gave up 10 bases and J gave up 2 bases; unmatched junction bases: 10. From germline, CDR1 is SGHTA and CDR2 FQGNSA. The CDR3 totals 14 residues. The CDR3 protein is CANSQHRGQETQYF. The CDR3 DNA reads TGTGCCAACAGTCAACACAGGGGTCAAGAGACCCAGTACTTC.

The chain joins TRBV27 to TRBJ1-2; TRBD1 matches at 7 bases. The CDR3 runs to 14 residues. CDR1 and CDR2 from the germline V gene are MNHEY and SMNVEV (reference sequence). Trimming took 5 bases from V and 5 from J; bases not matched to a gene: 8. The CDR3 DNA follows: TGTGCCAGCAGTCTCTCCTCGACAGGGTATGGCTACACCTTC. Its translation: CASSLSSTGYGYTF.

The chain carries TRBV5-6 and TRBJ1-4; the match to TRBD1 covers 12 bases. Looked up from germline, CDR1 is SGHDT and CDR2 is YYEEEE. V lost 3 bases, J lost 6 bases, and 12 bases stayed unmatched. This CDR3 has 18 residues. CDR3: CASSWTGTGGLTDEKLFF. The DNA for the CDR3 is TGTGCCAGCAGCTGGACCGGGACAGGGGGCTTAACGGATGAAAAACTGTTTTTT.

Remarks on this clonotype: A read error is likely, as this CDR3 ends without the conserved phenylalanine or tryptophan. The chain uses TRBV14 and TRBJ1-2, with D possibly TRBD1 on 6 matching bases. Germline CDR1 and CDR2: SGHDN and FVKESK. CDR3 length: 13 residues. The DNA for the CDR3 is TGTGTCAGCAGCGGCAGGACAGACTATGGCTACACCTAC. This sequence encodes CVSSGRTDYGYTY.

CDR3 region: CSAQARTGYQPQHF. The CDR3 DNA is TGCAGTGCGCAGGCCCGGACAGGATATCAGCCCCAGCATTTT. The V gene is TRBV20-1, the J gene TRBJ1-5, with 7 bases matching TRBD1. This CDR3 contains 14 residues. Germline CDR1 and CDR2: DFQATT and SNEGSKA (reference sequence). The V segment lost 6 bases and the J segment 5 bases; nucleotides outside the gene matches: 10.

This clonotype was found a few times. CDR3 residues: CASSILRETQYF. Written as DNA, the CDR3 is TGTGCCAGCAGTATACTACGAGAGACCCAGTACTTC. The rearrangement joins TRBV14 to TRBJ2-5; no clear D. Germline CDR1 is SGHDN and CDR2 is FVKESK. CDR3 length: 12 amino acids. V gave up 6 bases and J gave up 4 bases, with 9 bases separating them. Supplemented by reference TRBV14 and TRBJ2-5, the full variable domain reads EAGVTQFPSHSVIEKGQTVTLRCDPISGHDNLYWYRRVMGKEIKFLLHFVKESKQDESGMPNNRFLAERTGGTYSTLKVQPAELEDSGVYFCASSILRETQYFGPGTRLLVL.

This clonotype was recorded only once. V usage is TRBV2 and J usage is TRBJ2-5, with TRBD1 identical over 8 bases. Trimming at V came to 6 bases and at J to 2 bases, leaving 5 bases not matched to a gene. This CDR3 comprises 14 residues. CDR1 and CDR2 from the germline V gene are SNHLY and FYNNEI. The CDR3 DNA follows: TGTGCCAGCAGAGATACAGGGGGGCAAGAGACCCAGTACTTC. Translated, it gives CASRDTGGQETQYF.

The chain employs TRBV12-5 and TRBJ1-2; D remains unclear. Germline CDR1 LGHNT, CDR2 FRNRAP. Trimming left V 0 bases short and J 0 bases short, with 8 bases between. The CDR3 loop spans 15 amino acids. DNA for the CDR3: TGTGCTAGTGGTTTGGTGGCAGTTACTAACTATGGCTACACCTTC. Its protein product is CASGLVAVTNYGYTF.